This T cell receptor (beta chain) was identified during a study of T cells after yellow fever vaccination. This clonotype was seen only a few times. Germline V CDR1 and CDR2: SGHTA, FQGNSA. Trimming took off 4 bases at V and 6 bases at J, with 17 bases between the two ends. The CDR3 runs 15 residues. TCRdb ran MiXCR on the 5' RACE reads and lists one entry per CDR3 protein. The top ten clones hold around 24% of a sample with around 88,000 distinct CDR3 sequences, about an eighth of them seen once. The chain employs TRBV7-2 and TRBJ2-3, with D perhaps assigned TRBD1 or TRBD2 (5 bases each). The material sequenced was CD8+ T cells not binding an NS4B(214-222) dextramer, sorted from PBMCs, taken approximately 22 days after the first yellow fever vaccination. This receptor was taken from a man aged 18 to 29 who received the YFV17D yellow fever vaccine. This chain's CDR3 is CASSWTTGIGDTQYF. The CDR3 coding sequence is TGTGCCAGCAGCTGGACAACGGGGATTGGCGATACGCAGTATTTT.